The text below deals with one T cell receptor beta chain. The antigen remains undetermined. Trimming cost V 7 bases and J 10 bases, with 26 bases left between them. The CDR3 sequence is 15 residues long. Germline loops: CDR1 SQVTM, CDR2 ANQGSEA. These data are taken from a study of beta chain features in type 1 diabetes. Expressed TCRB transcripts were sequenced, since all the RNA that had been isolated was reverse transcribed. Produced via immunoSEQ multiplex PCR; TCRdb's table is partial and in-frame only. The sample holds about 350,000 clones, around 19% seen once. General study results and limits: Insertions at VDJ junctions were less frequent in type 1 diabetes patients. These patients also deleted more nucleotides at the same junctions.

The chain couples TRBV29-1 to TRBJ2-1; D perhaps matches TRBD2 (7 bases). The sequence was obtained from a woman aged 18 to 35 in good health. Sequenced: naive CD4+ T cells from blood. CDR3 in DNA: TGCAGCGGGGCTGGGGGGGGGCTAAGAGTTGGCGAGCAGTTCTTC. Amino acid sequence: CSGAGGGLRVGEQFF.